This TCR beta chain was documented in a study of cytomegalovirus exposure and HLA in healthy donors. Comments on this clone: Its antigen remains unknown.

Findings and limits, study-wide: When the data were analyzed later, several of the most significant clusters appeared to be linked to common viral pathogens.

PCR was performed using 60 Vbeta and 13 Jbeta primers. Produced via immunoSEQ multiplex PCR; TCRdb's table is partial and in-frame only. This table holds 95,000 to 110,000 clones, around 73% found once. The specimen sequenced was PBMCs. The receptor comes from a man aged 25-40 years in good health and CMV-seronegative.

In DNA, the CDR3 is TGCGCCAGCAGCTTGGGGGGGGGCGCTTACAATGAGCAGTTCTTC. Translating gives CASSLGGGAYNEQFF. V and J are TRBV5-1 and TRBJ2-1, with a tentative D call TRBD2 (7 bases). The CDR3 spans 15 residues. V dropped 0 bases and J dropped 4 bases, with 11 bases sitting between them. Germline lookup yields CDR1 SGHRS and CDR2 YFSETQ.